This T cell receptor beta chain was retrieved from a study of PD-L1 blockade in urothelial cancer. Study-wide context: It was at 3 weeks (second dose) and 6 weeks after treatment start that blood was analyzed.

CDR3 size: 13 residues. CDR1 is SQVTM, CDR2 ANQGSEA, per germline. V gave up 4 bases and J gave up 0 bases, with 8 bases separating them. Clones were sequenced by immunoSEQ multiplex PCR, and TCRdb holds only the in-frame ones, with some missing. This sample yields over 100,000 clones, of which 85% to 95% are seen a single time; more than 3% belongs to the top ten. The time point: peripheral blood 6 weeks after treatment start. This sequence joins TRBV29-1 and TRBJ2-3; D might be TRBD2 (5 bases). The clonotype comes from a man in his fifties or sixties with urothelial cancer. Source: PBMCs, taken around atezolizumab (anti-PD-L1) treatment. In DNA, the CDR3 is TGCAGCGTTGCCGGCGGGAGCACAGATACGCAGTATTTT. Its protein is CSVAGGSTDTQYF.